This passage covers 16 T cell receptor beta chains from one sample sequenced in a study of blood T cell repertoires in COVID-19. Only in-frame clones appear in the TCRdb table, and some are missing; sequencing was by immunoSEQ multiplex PCR. In the table there are 250,000 to 400,000 clones, about 87% of which are singletons. Material: peripheral blood. These receptors all come from a woman aged 25-40 years with COVID-19, enrolled during active disease.

The rearrangement joins TRBV3-1 (or the pseudogene TRBV3-2) to TRBJ1-4; TRBD1 matches at 10 bases. Per germline, CDR1 LGHDT and CDR2 YNNKEL (reference sequence). Trimming cost V 4 bases and J 8 bases; bases outside gene matches: 7. This CDR3 comprises 15 residues. CDR3 region: CASSPRDRGEEKLFF. The DNA of the CDR3 is TGTGCCAGCAGCCCACGGGACAGGGGAGAAGAAAAACTGTTTTTT.

The genes are TRBV27 and TRBJ2-1, with D possibly being TRBD1 (6 bases). The CDR3 runs 12 residues. Germline CDR1 and CDR2: MNHEY and SMNVEV (reference sequence). The V gene lost 6 bases and the J gene lost 8 bases, with 11 bases spanning the gap. DNA of the CDR3: TGTGCCAGCAGCCTTACAGGGTATGAGCAGTTCTTC. Amino acids: CASSLTGYEQFF.

To note about this clone: The same CDR3 can be traced to other DNA sequences in this sample. The chain employs TRBV18 and TRBJ2-1; 11 bases fit TRBD2. The CDR3 runs to 15 residues. Germline-derived CDR1 and CDR2 are KGHSH and LQKENI. With V trimmed by 3 bases and J by 4 bases, 2 bases remained unmatched. CDR3 in DNA: TGTGCCAGCTCACCCGGGACTAGCGGATACAATGAGCAGTTCTTC. Protein product: CASSPGTSGYNEQFF.

CDR3 sequence: CASSQVRPGLAGASSTDTQYF. The CDR3 bases are TGCGCCAGCAGCCAAGTCAGGCCCGGACTAGCGGGGGCCTCTAGCACAGATACGCAGTATTTT. J is TRBJ2-3 and V is TRBV4-1; 13 bases match TRBD2. V was pared by 1 base and J by 0 bases, with 13 bases of the junction left unmatched. CDR1 and CDR2 (germline): MGHRA, YSYEKL. This CDR3 spans 21 amino acids.

This rearrangement joins TRBV19 to TRBJ1-1; D may be TRBD1 (5 bases). This CDR3 has 14 amino acids. V lost 6 bases and J 3 bases, leaving 14 bases between the germline ends. CDR1 and CDR2 (germline): LNHDA, SQIVND (reference sequence). CDR3 amino acids: CASRRGRGDTEAFF. CDR3 nucleotide sequence: TGTGCCAGTAGGAGGGGACGGGGGGACACTGAAGCTTTCTTT.

This clone turned up a few times. V usage is TRBV12-5 and J usage is TRBJ2-3; 8 bases fit TRBD1. J lost 4 bases, V lost 6 bases, and 9 bases had no gene match. Germline CDR1 reads LGHNT; CDR2 reads FRNRAP. The CDR3 spans 15 residues. CDR3 nucleotides: TGTGCTAGTGGACCCAGACAGGGGTCGGCAGATACGCAGTATTTT. Translation gives CASGPRQGSADTQYF.

J is TRBJ2-1 and V is TRBV6-6, with TRBD2 matching over 8 bases. Trimming removed 6 bases from V and 3 bases from J; junction bases left unmatched: 10. This CDR3 contains 16 residues. Germline CDR1 and CDR2: MNHNY and SVGAGI (reference sequence). The CDR3 sequence is CASSRLTSGHYNEQFF. Here the CDR3 DNA reads TGTGCCAGCAGCCGCCTAACTAGCGGACACTACAATGAGCAGTTCTTC.

This chain links TRBV10-3 with TRBJ2-5, with 13 positions matching TRBD2. V shed 4 bases, J shed 1 base, and the junction held 6 bases outside the gene matches. Germline V CDR1 and CDR2: ENHRY, SYGVKD. This CDR3 has 17 amino acids. For the CDR3, the DNA is TGTGCCATCAGTGTGGGGGGACTAGCGGGAACCCAAGAGACCCAGTACTTC. It specifies CAISVGGLAGTQETQYF.

As for this clone: Other DNA sequences in the sample encode the same CDR3. The chain recombines TRBV10-3 with TRBJ1-3; D uncertain. V was cut by 0 bases and J by 0 bases, with 6 bases left in between. Germline V lookup: CDR1 ENHRY, CDR2 SYGVKD. The CDR3 is made up of 15 amino acids. The CDR3 loop reads CAISESPGSGNTIYF. The CDR3 DNA follows: TGTGCCATCAGTGAGTCGCCGGGCTCTGGAAACACCATATATTTT.

The gene calls are TRBV4-1 and TRBJ1-2; a possible D gene is TRBD1 (6 bases). V gave up 1 base and J gave up 4 bases, with 13 bases separating them. Germline CDR1 MGHRA, CDR2 YSYEKL. The CDR3 contains 15 residues. The CDR3 DNA is TGCGCCAGCAGCCAAGGCCCCGGGACAATCTATGGCTACACCTTC. The encoded protein is CASSQGPGTIYGYTF.

V usage is TRBV4-3 and J usage is TRBJ2-1; no firm D call. The CDR3 sequence is 13 residues long. Germline CDR1 is LGHNA and CDR2 is YSLEER. Trimming stripped 2 bases from V and 5 bases from J, with 7 bases between. The CDR3 protein is CASSQRVHNEQFF. CDR3 nucleotides: TGCGCCAGCAGCCAACGGGTCCACAATGAGCAGTTCTTC.

The V gene is TRBV11-2, the J gene TRBJ1-1; D is undetermined. Germline loops: CDR1 SGHAT, CDR2 FQNNGV. CDR3 length: 13 residues. Trimming stripped 5 bases from V and 3 bases from J, with 10 bases between. For the CDR3, the DNA is TGTGCCAGCAGCCGAGGCGGGTACACTGAAGCTTTCTTT. It codes for CASSRGGYTEAFF.

The chain is built from TRBV9 and TRBJ1-2; D is ambiguous. Trimming shortened V by 0 bases and J by 1 base, and 7 bases separated the two germline ends. CDR1 is SGDLS, CDR2 YYNGEE, per germline. CDR3 length: 14 residues. CDR3 bases: TGTGCCAGCAGCGTAGATCACAGTAACTATGGCTACACCTTC. This translates into CASSVDHSNYGYTF.

The chain joins TRBV5-5 to TRBJ1-2; D call uncertain. The CDR3 runs to 16 residues. Trimming took 0 bases from V and 6 from J, leaving 18 bases between them. Germline V gives CDR1 SGHKS, CDR2 YYEKEE (reference sequence). The CDR3 loop reads CASSLVEVAGRHGYTF. In DNA, the CDR3 is TGTGCCAGCAGCTTGGTCGAGGTTGCGGGGAGACATGGCTACACCTTC.

The chain employs TRBV7-6 and TRBJ2-5; D not resolved. Germline values: CDR1 SGHVS, CDR2 FNYEAQ. Trimming stripped 2 bases from V and 2 bases from J, with 12 bases between. CDR3 length equals 15 residues. The DNA for the CDR3 is TGTGCCAGCAGCTTAAGTAGAGCTTGGCAAGAGACCCAGTACTTC. This gives the protein CASSLSRAWQETQYF.

The chain carries TRBV30 and TRBJ1-5; D may be TRBD1 (5 bases). CDR1 GTSNPN and CDR2 SVGIG come from the germline V gene (reference sequence). The CDR3 extends over 16 amino acids. Trimming shortened V by 2 bases and J by 0 bases, and 14 bases separated the two germline ends. The CDR3 nucleotides are TGTGCCTGGAGTCCCGAGGCGACAGATAGCAATCAGCCCCAGCATTTT. Its translation: CAWSPEATDSNQPQHF. The full variable domain, with the rest looked up from reference TRBV30 and TRBJ1-5, is SQTIHQWPATLVQPVGSPLSLECTVEGTSNPNLYWYRQAAGRGLQLLFYSVGIGQISSEVPQNLSASRPQDRQFILSSKKLLLSDSGFYLCAWSPEATDSNQPQHFGDGTRLSIL.